A single sample gave rise to the 6 T cell receptor beta chains below, sequenced in a study of T cell clones after liver transplantation. Assay used: immunoSEQ multiplex PCR; TCRdb lists only in-frame clones, some missing. The table records tens of thousands of clones, around 75% of them present only once. Sequenced material: CD8+ T cells from blood, taken roughly 55 months after liver transplant. Every receptor here comes from a human patient who received a liver transplant. Some T cells may originate from the graft donor.

To note about this clone: A far more abundant clone sits one base away, making this likely a read error. The same CDR3 can be traced to other DNA sequences in this sample. The chain carries TRBV6-4 and TRBJ1-6; D not certain. CDR1 is MRHNA and CDR2 is SNTAGT in the germline V gene. The CDR3 has 14 amino acids. The CDR3 loop reads CASSDSPGLSPLHF. CDR3 in DNA: TGTGCCAGCAGCGACTCGCCCGGCTTGTCACCCCTCCACTTT.

About this clone itself: The CDR3 does not close with the conserved phenylalanine or tryptophan, likely indicating a read error. The DNA is omitted, as the CDR3 cannot be located on it reliably, and the CDR3 follows TCRdb's listing. The rearrangement joins TRBV6-1 to TRBJ1-2. The CDR3 comprises 14 residues, both ends counted. Germline V gives CDR1 MNHNS, CDR2 SASEGT. The CDR3 loop is CASSTGTVTSRPLL.

This chain joins TRBV7-9 and TRBJ1-1; D ambiguous. Trimming took off 1 base at V and 6 bases at J, with 12 bases between the two ends. Germline loops: CDR1 SEHNR, CDR2 FQNEAQ (reference sequence). CDR3 size: 14 residues. CDR3 amino acids: CASSLELLVPEAFF. DNA of the CDR3: TGTGCCAGCAGCTTAGAACTGTTAGTACCTGAAGCTTTCTTT.

This clone was picked up a small number of times. This chain connects TRBV7-9 to TRBJ1-6; D is uncertain. Germline CDR1 is SEHNR and CDR2 is FQNEAQ (reference sequence). The CDR3 loop spans 14 amino acids. The V end lost 4 bases, the J end lost 5 bases, and 9 bases lay between the germline ends. CDR3 region: CASSYGRDNSPLHF. The CDR3 DNA sequence: TGTGCCAGCAGCTACGGAAGGGATAATTCACCCCTCCACTTT. The full variable domain, rest sourced from reference TRBV7-9 and TRBJ1-6, is DTGVSQNPRHKITKRGQNVTFRCDPISEHNRLYWYRQTLGQGPEFLTYFQNEAQLEKSRLLSDRFSAERPKGSFSTLEIQRTEQGDSAMYLCASSYGRDNSPLHFGNGTRLTVT.

The CDR3 region is CASSDSGQGDTDTQYF. CDR3 bases: TGTGCCAGCAGTGACTCGGGCCAGGGTGACACAGATACGCAGTATTTT. The chain carries TRBV6-4 and TRBJ2-3; D perhaps matches TRBD1 (5 bases). V was shortened by 0 bases and J by 2 bases, with 12 bases between the two germline ends. The CDR3 covers 16 residues. The germline V gene has CDR1 MRHNA and CDR2 SNTAGT.

The V and J genes are TRBV5-6 and TRBJ2-1; D is possibly TRBD1 (5 bases). Germline V gene data show CDR1 as SGHDT and CDR2 as YYEEEE. Trimming removed 3 bases from V and 10 bases from J, with 8 bases in between. The CDR3 loop spans 11 amino acids. CDR3 coding DNA: TGTGCCAGCAGCTGGGGCCAGGAGCAGTTCTTC. This sequence encodes CASSWGQEQFF. Filled out from reference TRBV5-6 and TRBJ2-1, the complete variable domain reads DAGVTQSPTHLIKTRGQQVTLRCSPKSGHDTVSWYQQALGQGPQFIFQYYEEEERQRGNFPDRFSGHQFPNYSSELNVNALLLGDSALYLCASSWGQEQFFGPGTRLTVL.